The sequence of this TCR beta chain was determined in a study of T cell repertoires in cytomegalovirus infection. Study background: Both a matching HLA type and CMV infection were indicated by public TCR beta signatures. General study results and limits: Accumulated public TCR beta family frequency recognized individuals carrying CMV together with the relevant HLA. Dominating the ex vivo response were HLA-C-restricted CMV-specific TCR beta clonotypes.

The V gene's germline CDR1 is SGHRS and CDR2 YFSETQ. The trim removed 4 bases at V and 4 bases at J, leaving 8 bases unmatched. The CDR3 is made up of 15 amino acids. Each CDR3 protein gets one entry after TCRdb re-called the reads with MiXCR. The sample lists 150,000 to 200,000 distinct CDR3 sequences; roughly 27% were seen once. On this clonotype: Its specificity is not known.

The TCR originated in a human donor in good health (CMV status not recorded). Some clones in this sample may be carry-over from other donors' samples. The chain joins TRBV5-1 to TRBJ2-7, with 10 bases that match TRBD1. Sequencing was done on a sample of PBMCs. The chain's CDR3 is CASSARGTGVYEQYF. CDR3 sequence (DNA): TGCGCCAGCAGCGCGCGGGGGACAGGGGTTTACGAGCAGTACTTC.